This TCR beta chain originates from a study of cytomegalovirus exposure and HLA in healthy donors. Broader study findings: Using the classifier, cytomegalovirus status was reportedly diagnosed with high specificity and sensitivity.

To note about this clone: Antigen: not known.

Primers: 60 Vbeta forward and 13 Jbeta reverse. Sequencing was performed with immunoSEQ multiplex PCR; in TCRdb, only in-frame clones are kept and a portion is missing. The sample has about 170,000 clones, 76% seen once. The CDR3 has 14 amino acids. Germline V CDR1 and CDR2: MNHNS, SASEGT. V gave up 4 bases and J gave up 2 bases, with 10 bases separating them. The receptor was derived from a female donor in good health and CMV-seronegative. The chain joins TRBV6-1 to TRBJ2-3; a weak D match, TRBD1 (5 bases). The sample taken for sequencing was PBMCs. The CDR3 region is CASSGDRYTDTQYF. In DNA, the CDR3 is TGTGCCAGCAGTGGAGACAGATACACAGATACGCAGTATTTT.